This TCR beta chain was captured in a study of T cell responses to AZD1222 COVID-19 vaccine. Study observations and caveats: Spike was spanned by vaccine-associated CD4 TCRs, which were dominant at 160-218 and 743-854. The donors showed a predominance of white British ancestry and of females, with possible underestimation of clonal diversity. Baseline testing showed seropositivity in only five or six AZD1222 recipients. Reports say nearly half of spike-specific TCRs go after unmutated variant regions.

Concerning this clone itself: What it binds is not known.

Repertoires were generated with immunoSEQ multiplex PCR, while TCRdb's copy carries only in-frame clones and drops some. The sample includes roughly 130,000 clones, roughly 89% of them seen just once. The CDR3 is 15 residues long. CDR1 is LGHDT and CDR2 is YNNKEL in the germline V gene (reference sequence). V gave up 0 bases and J gave up 7 bases, with 15 bases separating them. The specimen comprised peripheral blood, sampled 28 days after the second dose of the MenACWY control vaccine. The gene calls are TRBV3-1 (or the pseudogene TRBV3-2) and TRBJ2-5; possible D gene TRBD1, 5 bases. The TCR originated in an adult who received the MenACWY meningococcal vaccine as a control. DNA of the CDR3: TGTGCCAGCAGCCAAGATAGTACAGGATGGGGGACCCAGTACTTC. Its translation is CASSQDSTGWGTQYF.